Below are 32 T cell receptor delta chains sequenced from a single sample in a study of gamma-delta T cells after stem cell transplantation. TCRdb ran CATT on the RT-PCR reads. Of roughly 1,500 delta-chain clones in the sample, 12% to 15% were seen once. The sequencing sample was made of gamma-delta T cells. Receptor source: a human donor. It is not recorded whose cells these are; they may come from a transplant donor.

In regard to this clone: With only one base between it and a far larger clone, this is likely a read error. This sample also contains other DNA sequences that code for the same CDR3. The CDR3 DNA reads TGTGCCTGTGACACCATCGTTCCCCTAAACACCGATAAACTCATCTTT. It encodes CACDTIVPLNTDKLIF. This rearrangement joins TRDV2 to TRDJ1; D not certain. The CDR3 length is 16 residues. In germline, CDR1 is GEAIGNYY, CDR2 EKD. Trimming left V 0 bases short and J 0 bases short, with 13 bases between.

By share of the sample, this clone is hyperexpanded. The sample contains more than one DNA sequence encoding this CDR3. The V call is TRDV2, the J call TRDJ1; TRDD3 matches at 10 bases. V gave up 0 bases and J gave up 3 bases; unmatched junction bases: 3. CDR3 length equals 15 residues. The germline V gene has CDR1 GEAIGNYY and CDR2 EKD. CDR3 sequence (DNA): TGTGCCTGTGACACCGTTGGGGGATACCCCGATAAACTCATCTTT. Amino acid sequence: CACDTVGGYPDKLIF.

Concerning this clone: Since a far larger clone is one base different, this is likely a read error. The chain is built from TRDV2 and TRDJ3; TRDD3 matches 8 bases. The CDR3 is made up of 21 amino acids. Germline-derived CDR1 and CDR2 are GEAIGNYY and EKD. Germline trimming cut 3 bases from V and 0 bases from J; bases unmatched to any gene: 15. CDR3 region: CACDAVDWGSKSSWDTRQMFF. In DNA form, the CDR3 reads TGTGCCTGTGACGCCGTAGACTGGGGGTCGAAGAGCTCCTGGGACACCCGACAGATGTTTTTC.

This clone came up a few times. A read error likely explains this, since a far larger clone differs by one base. The gene calls are TRDV2 and TRDJ1; 9 bases align to TRDD2. CDR3 length equals 19 residues. Germline V gene data show CDR1 as GEAIGNYY and CDR2 as EKD. Trimming at V came to 0 bases and at J to 4 bases, leaving 17 bases not matched to a gene. CDR3 sequence: CACDTHLPTTRGDYDKLIF. CDR3 nucleotide sequence: TGTGCCTGTGACACCCACCTTCCTACAACCCGTGGGGACTACGATAAACTCATCTTT.

As to this clone: TCRdb records a much larger clone's protein for this DNA, with a difference at residue 16 that likely arises from a read error; the protein given is the translation of the DNA. The chain uses TRDV2 and TRDJ1; the match to TRDD3 covers 8 bases. Germline V gives CDR1 GEAIGNYY, CDR2 EKD. Trimming at V came to 0 bases and at J to 0 bases, leaving 29 bases not matched to a gene. The CDR3 length is 24 residues. DNA of the CDR3: TGTGCCTGTGACACCGTTCTACGCCCTGGTACTGGGGGTACCCCTGGAGGGTACACCGATAAACTCATCTTT. Translation: CACDTVLRPGTGGTPGGYTDKLIF.

On this clone: A far larger clone is just one base off, so this is likely a read error. The sample contains more than one DNA sequence encoding this CDR3. V and J are TRDV2 and TRDJ1; D possibly corresponds to TRDD3 (5 bases). V shed 1 base and J shed 3 bases, with 11 bases lying between them. Germline CDR1 is GEAIGNYY and CDR2 is EKD. The CDR3 totals 14 residues. The CDR3 DNA follows: TGTGCCTGTGACACAGTAGGGGGTCCCGATAAACTCATCTTT. Translation gives CACDTVGGPDKLIF.

This clone was detected only a few times. A far larger clone is off by one base, so a read error is likely. This chain connects TRDV2 to TRDJ1; 10 bases agree with TRDD3. Germline V gene lookup returns CDR1 GEAIGNYY and CDR2 EKD. The J segment lost 4 bases and the V segment lost 3 bases, leaving 13 bases of the junction unmatched. This CDR3 has 17 amino acids. CDR3 sequence reads: CACDAVGGIRSGDKLIF. The CDR3, as DNA: TGTGCCTGTGACGCCGTCGGGGGGATACGCTCTGGCGATAAACTCATCTTT.

This clone was recorded a few times. One base separates it from a far larger clone, so it is likely a read error. The rearrangement joins TRDV2 to TRDJ1; no definite D call. Germline assignment: CDR1 GEAIGNYY and CDR2 EKD. V gave up 3 bases and J gave up 1 base, with 17 bases separating them. The CDR3 has 16 amino acids. The CDR3 DNA sequence: TGTGCCTGTGACGGCTTGGACACAAGGGGCACCGATAAACTCATCTTT. Translation: CACDGLDTRGTDKLIF.

This clone came up a few times. The protein recorded in TCRdb matches a much larger clone and deviates from this DNA's translation at residue 4, suggesting a read error; the protein here is obtained by translating the DNA. J is TRDJ1 and V is TRDV2; 11 positions agree with TRDD3. The CDR3 has 17 residues. Germline V gives CDR1 GEAIGNYY, CDR2 EKD. CDR3 bases: TGTGCCTGTGGCACCGTACTGGGCTGGGGGATACCTGGGATACTCATCTTT. Its protein product is CACGTVLGWGIPGILIF.

This clone occurred a few times. The chain links TRDV2 to TRDJ1, with 9 bases identical to TRDD3. CDR1 and CDR2 (germline): GEAIGNYY, EKD. The CDR3 is made up of 16 amino acids. V lost 0 bases and J lost 2; bases outside the gene matches: 6. This CDR3 reads CACDTLTGDTTDKLIF. As DNA, the CDR3 is TGTGCCTGTGACACCTTGACGGGGGATACAACCGATAAACTCATCTTT.

For this clone: A read error is the likely source, as a far larger clone sits one nucleotide away. Other DNA sequences from this sample encode an identical CDR3 as well. The chain recombines TRDV2 with TRDJ3, with 8 bases fitting TRDD3. CDR3 size: 23 residues. Germline V gene data show CDR1 as GEAIGNYY and CDR2 as EKD. CDR3 loop: CACDPRPTVLGGVSSWDTRQMFF. Written as DNA, the CDR3 is TGTGCCTGTGACCCGCGACCCACTGTACTGGGGGGAGTGAGCTCCTGGGACACACGACAGATGTTTTTC.

To note about this clone: A single base is all that separates this from a far larger clone, so a read error is likely. Here the CDR3 reads CACDGLRDADKLIF. CDR3 DNA: TGTGCCTGTGACGGGCTGAGGGATGCCGATAAACTCATCTTT. J is TRDJ1 and V is TRDV2, with D tentatively TRDD3 (5 bases). Trimming stripped 3 bases from V and 3 bases from J, with 13 bases between. Germline V gene sequence: CDR1 GEAIGNYY, CDR2 EKD. The CDR3 has 14 residues.

This clone was counted only a few times. The rearrangement links TRDV1 to TRDJ1; 9 bases align to TRDD3. Germline V gene sequence: CDR1 TSWWSYY, CDR2 QGS. With V trimmed by 3 bases and J by 0 bases, 32 bases remained unmatched. The CDR3 has 25 residues. The CDR3 reads CALGEPTMGPFLVGLLGENTDKLIF. The CDR3 DNA reads as TGTGCTCTTGGGGAGCCCACTATGGGCCCTTTCCTAGTAGGGTTACTGGGGGAAAACACCGATAAACTCATCTTT.

To note about this clone: Given a far larger clone just one base away, this is likely a sequencing read error. The chain recombines TRDV2 with TRDJ1; 7 positions agree with TRDD3. The CDR3 runs to 15 residues. The germline CDR1 and CDR2 sequences are GEAIGNYY and EKD. V was pared by 3 bases and J by 0 bases, with 6 bases of the junction left unmatched. The CDR3 reads CACDALGENTDKLIF. In DNA form, the CDR3 reads TGTGCCTGTGACGCCTTGGGGGAAAACACCGATAAACTCATCTTT.

On this clone itself: This DNA's translation and the protein TCRdb lists, from a much larger clone, do not match at residue 7, likely due to a read error; the protein shown is translated from the DNA. The J gene is TRDJ1, the V gene TRDV2, with 10 nucleotides matching TRDD3. V trimming: 3 bases; J trimming: 1 base; junction bases outside the gene matches: 16. The CDR3 covers 19 residues. Germline CDR1 is GEAIGNYY and CDR2 is EKD. CDR3 DNA: TGTGCCTGTGACGACATGGCTACTGGGGGATTGGCCCGCACCGATAAACTCATCTTT. Translating gives CACDDMATGGLARTDKLIF.

This clone was seen more than once but under ten times. A far larger clone is one nucleotide away, so this likely arose from a read error. The J gene is TRDJ1, the V gene TRDV2, with D unresolved. Germline-derived CDR1 and CDR2 are GEAIGNYY and EKD. The CDR3 covers 16 residues. V lost 3 bases and J lost 3, with 19 bases in between. CDR3 DNA: TGTGCCTGTGACGGCTTGGGCACAAGGGGCTCCGATAAACTCATCTTT. It codes for CACDGLGTRGSDKLIF.

This clone was seen only a few times. With a far larger clone one base away, a read error is the likely cause. V gene TRDV2 combines with J gene TRDJ1; 7 bases align to TRDD3. Germline assignment: CDR1 GEAIGNYY and CDR2 EKD. The CDR3 spans 15 residues. The CDR3 reads CARDTLGENTDKLIF. The CDR3 coding sequence is TGTGCCCGTGACACCTTGGGGGAAAACACCGATAAACTCATCTTT.

On this clone itself: The protein TCRdb gives is from a much larger clone and does not agree with this DNA's translation at residue 3, likely a read error; the protein shown here comes from the DNA. The chain employs TRDV2 and TRDJ1; D gene uncertain. Germline V gene lookup returns CDR1 GEAIGNYY and CDR2 EKD. The CDR3 is 14 residues long. CDR3 nucleotide sequence: TGTGCCCGTGACACGGTCCCGTACACCGATAAACTCATCTTT. It is translated as CARDTVPYTDKLIF.

A remark on this clone: This likely stems from a read error, as it lies one base from a far larger clone. The sample holds other DNA sequences that translate to the same CDR3. The V gene is TRDV3, the J gene TRDJ1; D is uncertain. Per the germline V gene, CDR1 is TVYSNPD and CDR2 is GDNSRS (reference sequence). CDR3 length: 17 residues. Trimming shortened V by 2 bases and J by 2 bases, and 24 bases separated the two germline ends. The CDR3 DNA reads as TGTGCCTTTTTCTCGTCGCGGGTGAGGCGAGGAACCGATAAACTCATCTTT. Its translation is CAFFSSRVRRGTDKLIF.

Concerning this clone: One base separates it from a far larger clone, so it is likely a read error. The chain recombines TRDV2 with TRDJ1, with TRDD3 matching over 8 bases. CDR3 length: 17 residues. V trimming: 0 bases; J trimming: 0 bases; junction bases outside the gene matches: 8. Per the germline V gene, CDR1 is GEAIGNYY and CDR2 is EKD. The CDR3 bases are TGTGCCTGTGACACCTTGGGGGATGGGGCGTACACCGATAAACTCATCTTT. It specifies CACDTLGDGAYTDKLIF.

In regard to this clone: It is likely a read error: a sequence one base away is far more abundant. The sample has other DNA sequences that encode this CDR3 too. V usage is TRDV2 and J usage is TRDJ1, with D unclear. The germline V gene has CDR1 GEAIGNYY and CDR2 EKD. The V end lost 3 bases, the J end lost 0 bases, and 10 bases lay between the germline ends. This CDR3 spans 14 amino acids. CDR3 amino acids: CACDLLPDTDKLIF. The DNA for the CDR3 is TGTGCCTGTGACCTCCTCCCTGACACCGATAAACTCATCTTT.

Only a few counts were recorded for this clone. This chain joins TRDV2 and TRDJ1; the match to TRDD3 covers 7 bases. Trimming removed 4 bases from V and 0 bases from J; junction bases left unmatched: 4. The germline gives CDR1 GEAIGNYY, CDR2 EKD. CDR3 length: 14 amino acids. CDR3 in DNA: TGTGCCTGTGAATCCCTGGGGGACACCGATAAACTCATCTTT. Protein: CACESLGDTDKLIF.

This clone was recorded a few times. A far larger clone is only one base removed, so a read error is likely. The chain uses TRDV2 and TRDJ1; TRDD3 matches at 8 bases. The CDR3 has 24 amino acids. Germline CDR1 GEAIGNYY, CDR2 EKD. CDR3 loop: CACGTVLRPGTGGTPEGYTDKLIF. The CDR3 nucleotides read TGTGCCTGTGGCACCGTTCTACGCCCTGGTACTGGGGGTACCCCTGAAGGGTACACCGATAAACTCATCTTT.

A word on this clone: A far larger clone is one nucleotide away, so this likely arose from a read error. The same CDR3 arises from other DNA sequences in this sample as well. The CDR3 DNA reads as TGTGCCTGCGACACCGTACTGGGCTGGGGGATACCTGGGATACTCATCTTT. Its translation: CACDTVLGWGIPGILIF. The V and J genes are TRDV2 and TRDJ1, with 11 bases matching TRDD3. The germline gives CDR1 GEAIGNYY, CDR2 EKD. CDR3 length equals 17 residues.

Of note for this clone: Only one base separates this from a far larger clonotype, so it likely reflects a read error. The chain recombines TRDV2 with TRDJ1; maybe TRDD3 (6 bases). The germline CDR1 and CDR2 sequences are GEAIGNYY and EKD. The CDR3 length is 16 residues. The CDR3 DNA reads TGTGCCTGTGACACCGTTGGGGATGTCAGGACCGCTAAACTCATCTTT. Translated, it gives CACDTVGDVRTAKLIF.

By its share, this clone is large. Different DNA sequences within this sample yield the same CDR3. J is TRDJ1 and V is TRDV2, with D perhaps TRDD2 or TRDD3 (5 bases each). V shed 0 bases and J shed 0 bases, with 22 bases lying between them. This CDR3 region has 19 residues. CDR1 GEAIGNYY and CDR2 EKD come from the germline V gene. Here the CDR3 DNA reads TGTGCCTGTGACACCATCTCCTATGGAAGGGGACAGTACACCGATAAACTCATCTTT. The encoded protein is CACDTISYGRGQYTDKLIF.

By its share, this clone is large. Other DNA sequences of this sample code for an identical CDR3. The J gene is TRDJ1, the V gene TRDV2; possibly TRDD3 for D (6 bases). This CDR3 spans 18 amino acids. V was cut by 3 bases and J by 1 base, with 23 bases left in between. CDR1 GEAIGNYY and CDR2 EKD come from the germline V gene. CDR3 sequence (DNA): TGTGCCTGTGACGAGATCATGGGAAGGGATAGGGCCACCGATAAACTCATCTTT. Encoded protein: CACDEIMGRDRATDKLIF.

This clone was recorded a few times. A far larger clone is one nucleotide away, so this likely arose from a read error. The same CDR3 arises from other DNA sequences in this sample as well. This sequence joins TRDV2 and TRDJ1, with 12 bases aligning to TRDD3. Germline assignment: CDR1 GEAIGNYY and CDR2 EKD. This CDR3 contains 15 residues. The CDR3 protein is CASFPLGDTADKLIF. The CDR3 nucleotides read TGTGCAAGCTTCCCACTGGGGGATACCGCCGATAAACTCATCTTT.

This clone was seen a handful of times. This likely came from a read error, as a far larger clone is one base away. The chain carries TRDV2 and TRDJ1; TRDD3 agrees at 10 bases. Germline V lookup: CDR1 GEAIGNYY, CDR2 EKD. CDR3 length: 17 residues. In nucleotides, the CDR3 is TGTGCCTGTGGCACCGTCGGGGGGATACGCTCTGGCGATAAACTCATCTTT. Its protein product is CACGTVGGIRSGDKLIF.

Remarks on this clone: With a much larger clone just one base away, this may be a read error. Other DNA sequences in the sample encode the same CDR3. The V call is TRDV2, the J call TRDJ1; maybe TRDD3 (5 bases). Germline V gives CDR1 GEAIGNYY, CDR2 EKD. This CDR3 has 18 residues. V was pared by 2 bases and J by 0 bases, with 21 bases between. CDR3 bases: TGTGCCTGTGACAACTTACTGGAGGATCCTGCCGACACCGATAAACTCATCTTT. Translated, it gives CACDNLLEDPADTDKLIF.

Comments on this clone: The protein TCRdb lists belongs to a much larger clone and differs from this DNA's translation at residue 8, which points to a read error; the protein shown is made from the DNA. The rearrangement joins TRDV2 to TRDJ3, with 7 bases identical to TRDD3. The germline CDR1 and CDR2 sequences are GEAIGNYY and EKD. Trimming removed 0 bases from V and 3 bases from J; junction bases left unmatched: 10. The CDR3 consists of 19 residues. The CDR3 region is CACDTLSRDTLWDTRQMFF. CDR3 bases: TGTGCCTGTGACACCCTCTCGAGGGATACACTCTGGGACACCCGACAGATGTTTTTC.

The V and J genes are TRDV2 and TRDJ1; 12 positions agree with TRDD3. From germline, CDR1 is GEAIGNYY and CDR2 EKD. With 9 bases clipped from V and 3 bases from J, the junction kept 13 bases outside the gene matches. CDR3 size: 16 residues. In DNA, the CDR3 is TGTGCCAGCTTCCCACTGGGGGATACTGGTCCCGATAAACTCATCTTT. Encoded protein: CASFPLGDTGPDKLIF.